The T cell receptor beta chain under discussion was sequenced for a study of OX40 agonist ivuxolimab in advanced cancers. Generated by immunoSEQ multiplex PCR, the TCRdb table keeps only in-frame clones and is missing some. This repertoire shows about 96,000 clones, under 85% found once; its top ten account for 5.8%. The CDR3 sequence is 15 residues long. Germline CDR1 and CDR2: SEHNR and FQNEAQ (reference sequence). Losses at the gene ends were 5 bases for V and 6 bases for J; bases not matched to a gene: 7. This rearrangement joins TRBV7-9 to TRBJ2-1, with 10 positions matching TRBD1. This material consisted of CD4+ or CD8+ T cells sorted from blood, taken in a trial of the OX40 agonist ivuxolimab. This clonotype originated in an adult with an advanced solid tumor such as melanoma, head and neck, liver or kidney cancer. In nucleotides, the CDR3 is TGTGCCAGCAGCGGGGGAGACAGGGGGCCCAATGAGCAGTTCTTC. This codes for CASSGGDRGPNEQFF.